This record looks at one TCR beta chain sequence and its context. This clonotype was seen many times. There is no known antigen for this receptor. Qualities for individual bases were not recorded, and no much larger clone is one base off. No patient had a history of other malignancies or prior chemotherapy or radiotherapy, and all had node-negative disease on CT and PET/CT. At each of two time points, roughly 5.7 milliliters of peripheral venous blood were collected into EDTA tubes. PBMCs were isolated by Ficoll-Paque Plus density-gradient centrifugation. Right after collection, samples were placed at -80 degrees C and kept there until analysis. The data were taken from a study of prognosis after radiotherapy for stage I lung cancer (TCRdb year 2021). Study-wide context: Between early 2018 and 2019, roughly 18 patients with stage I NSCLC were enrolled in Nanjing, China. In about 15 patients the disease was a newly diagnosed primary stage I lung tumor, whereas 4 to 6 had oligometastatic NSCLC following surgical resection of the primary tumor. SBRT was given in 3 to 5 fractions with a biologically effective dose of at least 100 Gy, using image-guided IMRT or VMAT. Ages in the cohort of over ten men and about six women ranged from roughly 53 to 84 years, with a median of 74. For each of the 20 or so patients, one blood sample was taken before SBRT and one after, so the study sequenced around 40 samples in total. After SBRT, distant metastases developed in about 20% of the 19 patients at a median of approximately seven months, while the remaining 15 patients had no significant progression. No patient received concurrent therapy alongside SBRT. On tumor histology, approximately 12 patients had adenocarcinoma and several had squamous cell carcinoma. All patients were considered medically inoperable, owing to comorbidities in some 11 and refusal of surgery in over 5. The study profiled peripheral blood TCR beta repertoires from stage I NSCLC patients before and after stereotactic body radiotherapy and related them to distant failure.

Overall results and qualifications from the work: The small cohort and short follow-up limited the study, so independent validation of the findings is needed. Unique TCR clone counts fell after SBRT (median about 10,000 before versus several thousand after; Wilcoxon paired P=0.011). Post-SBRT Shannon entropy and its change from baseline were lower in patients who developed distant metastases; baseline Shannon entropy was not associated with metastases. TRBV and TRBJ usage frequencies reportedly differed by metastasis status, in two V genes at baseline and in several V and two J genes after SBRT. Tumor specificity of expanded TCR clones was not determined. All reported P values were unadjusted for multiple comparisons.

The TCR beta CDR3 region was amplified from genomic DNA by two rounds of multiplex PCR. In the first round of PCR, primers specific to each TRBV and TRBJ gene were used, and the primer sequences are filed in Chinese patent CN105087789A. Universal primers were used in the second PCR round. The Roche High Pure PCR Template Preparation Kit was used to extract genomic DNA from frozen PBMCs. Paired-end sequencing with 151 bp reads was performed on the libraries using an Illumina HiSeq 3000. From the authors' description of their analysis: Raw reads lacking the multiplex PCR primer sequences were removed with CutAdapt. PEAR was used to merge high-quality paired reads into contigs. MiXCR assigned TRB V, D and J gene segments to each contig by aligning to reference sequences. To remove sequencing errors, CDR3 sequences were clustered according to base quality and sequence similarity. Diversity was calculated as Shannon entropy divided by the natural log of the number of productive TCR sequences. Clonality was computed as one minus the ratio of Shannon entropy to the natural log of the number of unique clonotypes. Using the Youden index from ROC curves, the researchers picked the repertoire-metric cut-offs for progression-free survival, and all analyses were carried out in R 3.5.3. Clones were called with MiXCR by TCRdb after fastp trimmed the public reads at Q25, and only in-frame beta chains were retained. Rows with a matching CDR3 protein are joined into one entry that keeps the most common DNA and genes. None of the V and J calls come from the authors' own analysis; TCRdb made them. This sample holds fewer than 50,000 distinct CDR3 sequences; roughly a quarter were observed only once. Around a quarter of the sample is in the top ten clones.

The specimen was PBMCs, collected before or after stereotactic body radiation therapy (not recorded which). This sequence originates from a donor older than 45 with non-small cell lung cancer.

DNA sequence: TGTGCCAGCAGTTTAACGCCGGACCAGCCCCAGCATTTT. Translation gives CASSLTPDQPQHF. The rearrangement combines TRBV12-3 or TRBV12-4 with TRBJ1-5; there is no confident call for the D gene. The germline ends are 9 bases apart after V is trimmed by 2 bases and J by 7 bases. There are 13 amino acids in the CDR3, from cysteine to phenylalanine inclusive. Only the CDR3 DNA stays, 39 bases, in frame from base 1.